This TCR beta chain was captured in a study of monozygotic twins with inflammatory bowel disease. TCRdb re-called the 5' RACE reads and catalogs CDR3 proteins one per entry, DNA excluded. The repertoire table contains roughly 330,000 distinct CDR3 sequences. This CDR3 contains 15 residues. From germline, CDR1 is SGHRS and CDR2 YFSETQ. Sequenced input: blood. The clonotype was recovered from a human donor with ulcerative colitis or Crohn's disease, or a healthy co-twin of an affected twin (not recorded which). This chain joins TRBV5-1 and TRBJ2-3; TCRdb's D gene call, TRBD2, goes unchecked for lack of DNA. The CDR3 here is CASSLELAITDTQYF.